These T cell receptor beta chains were read from a single sample in a study of T-cell memory formation after mild COVID-19. In TCRdb, the 5' RACE reads were re-called with MiXCR into one record per CDR3 protein. The table shows more than 250,000 distinct CDR3 sequences, with about a sixth occurring only once. Sequenced sample: PBMCs or a T cell subset sorted from them (not recorded which). The source of these receptors is a man younger than 35 who had mild COVID-19 (a few samples of this study predate the infection). Cell type and time point are not known. Both conserved end residues are part of each CDR3. The D gene is left open where the match is weak. Clone size is shown for a subset of rows, as once, few, many or a class of expanded clone.

length: 12; D: .; J: TRBJ1-2; V: TRBV6-1; size: .; CDR3: CASRPIDIWNDF; DNA: TGTGCCAGCAGGCCGATCGATATATGGAATGACTTC
length: 14; D: .; J: TRBJ1-2; V: TRBV4-2; size: many; CDR3: CASSQDPGINGYTF; DNA: TGTGCCAGCAGCCAAGATCCGGGGATTAATGGCTACACCTTC
length: 16; D: .; J: TRBJ1-5; V: TRBV4-2; size: few; CDR3: CASSQGPTAGNQPQHF; DNA: TGTGCCAGCAGCCAAGGGCCGACGGCGGGTAATCAGCCCCAGCATTTT
length: 18; D: .; J: TRBJ1-5; V: TRBV10-3; size: few; CDR3: CAISPSGRAQLSNQPQHF; DNA: TGTGCCATCAGTCCCTCGGGCAGGGCTCAGCTCAGCAATCAGCCCCAGCATTTT
length: 13; D: TRBD2; J: TRBJ2-7; V: TRBV29-1; size: few; CDR3: CSVEPSGAYEQYF; DNA: TGCAGCGTTGAGCCCAGCGGGGCCTACGAGCAGTACTTC
length: 16; D: .; J: TRBJ1-1; V: TRBV5-1; size: .; CDR3: CASSARGVQVGTEAFF; DNA: TGCGCCAGCAGCGCCCGGGGGGTTCAGGTTGGGACTGAAGCTTTCTTT
length: 14; D: .; J: TRBJ2-5; V: TRBV5-1; size: .; CDR3: CASSVFSGEETQYF; DNA: TGCGCCAGCAGCGTTTTCTCAGGGGAAGAGACCCAGTACTTC
length: 14; D: .; J: TRBJ2-7; V: TRBV5-1; size: few; CDR3: CASSLGKDYYEQYF; DNA: TGCGCCAGCAGCTTGGGAAAGGATTACTACGAGCAGTACTTC
length: 13; D: .; J: TRBJ2-7; V: TRBV5-1; size: many; CDR3: CASSFDGFCEQYF; DNA: TGCGCCAGCAGCTTCGATGGGTTTTGCGAGCAGTACTTC
length: 12; D: .; J: TRBJ2-2; V: TRBV10-3; size: many; CDR3: CASYGPSGELFF; DNA: TGTGCCAGTTACGGGCCGTCGGGGGAGCTGTTTTTT
length: 15; D: TRBD1; J: TRBJ2-7; V: TRBV7-2; size: few; CDR3: CASSLRGTGGAEQYF; DNA: TGTGCCAGCAGCTTACGCGGGACAGGGGGCGCCGAGCAGTACTTC
length: 15; D: TRBD1; J: TRBJ2-1; V: TRBV7-9; size: .; CDR3: CASSSQGATYNEQFF; DNA: TGTGCCAGCAGCTCTCAGGGGGCGACCTACAATGAGCAGTTCTTC
length: 13; D: .; J: TRBJ2-3; V: TRBV5-1; size: few; CDR3: CASRRGDTDTQYF; DNA: TGCGCCAGCAGGAGGGGGGACACAGATACGCAGTATTTT
length: 15; D: .; J: TRBJ1-4; V: TRBV14; size: .; CDR3: CASSQGARGGEKLFF; DNA: TGTGCCAGCAGCCAAGGGGCTCGGGGAGGCGAAAAACTGTTTTTT